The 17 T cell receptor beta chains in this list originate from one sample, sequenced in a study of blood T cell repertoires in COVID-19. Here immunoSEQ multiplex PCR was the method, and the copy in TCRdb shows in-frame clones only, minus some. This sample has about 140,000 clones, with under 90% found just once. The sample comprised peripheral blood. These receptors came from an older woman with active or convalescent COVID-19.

Here the CDR3 reads CASSLVDRTYEQYV. CDR3 bases: TGTGCCAGCAGTTTGGTGGACAGGACCTACGAGCAGTACGTC. The V and J genes are TRBV28 and TRBJ2-7, with 7 bases identical to TRBD1. Looked up from germline, CDR1 is MDHEN and CDR2 is SYDVKM. CDR3 length equals 14 residues. V was clipped by 3 bases and J by 2 bases; unmatched bases: 4.

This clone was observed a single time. The chain's CDR3 is CSGGPSGGTDTQYF. CDR3 nucleotides: TGCAGCGGTGGTCCTAGCGGAGGCACAGATACGCAGTATTTT. This chain links TRBV29-1 with TRBJ2-3; TRBD2 matches at 7 bases. CDR1 is SQVTM and CDR2 is ANQGSEA in the germline V gene. This CDR3 is 14 amino acids long. V was clipped by 7 bases and J by 1 base; unmatched bases: 8.

As DNA, the CDR3 is TGTGCCAGCAGCTTGTTCGGTGAGCAGTACTTC. Its translation is CASSLFGEQYF. The V and J genes are TRBV5-6 and TRBJ2-7; no definite D call. Per germline, CDR1 SGHDT and CDR2 YYEEEE. The CDR3 totals 11 residues. Trimming removed 1 base from V and 7 bases from J, with 6 bases in between. Full variable domain (missing parts from reference TRBV5-6 and TRBJ2-7): DAGVTQSPTHLIKTRGQQVTLRCSPKSGHDTVSWYQQALGQGPQFIFQYYEEEERQRGNFPDRFSGHQFPNYSSELNVNALLLGDSALYLCASSLFGEQYFGPGTRLTVT.

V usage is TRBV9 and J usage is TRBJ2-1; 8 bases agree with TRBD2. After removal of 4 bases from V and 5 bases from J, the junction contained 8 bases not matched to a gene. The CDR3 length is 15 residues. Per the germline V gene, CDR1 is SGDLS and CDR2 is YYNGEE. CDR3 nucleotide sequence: TGTGCCAGCAGCCTCCTCCGTAGCGGGGACAATGAGCAGTTCTTC. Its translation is CASSLLRSGDNEQFF.

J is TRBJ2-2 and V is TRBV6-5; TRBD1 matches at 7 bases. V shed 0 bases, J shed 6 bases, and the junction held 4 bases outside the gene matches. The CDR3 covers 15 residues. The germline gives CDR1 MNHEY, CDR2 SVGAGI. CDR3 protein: CASSYSTGRAGELFF. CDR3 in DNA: TGTGCCAGCAGTTACTCGACAGGGCGGGCCGGGGAGCTGTTTTTT.

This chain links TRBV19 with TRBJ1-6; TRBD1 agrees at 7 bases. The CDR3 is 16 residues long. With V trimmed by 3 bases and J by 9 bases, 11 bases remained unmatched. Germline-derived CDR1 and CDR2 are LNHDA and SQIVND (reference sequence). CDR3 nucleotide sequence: TGTGCCAGTAGTATCGGAGGAGGGGGCGCGCCTTCACCCCTCCACTTT. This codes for CASSIGGGGAPSPLHF.

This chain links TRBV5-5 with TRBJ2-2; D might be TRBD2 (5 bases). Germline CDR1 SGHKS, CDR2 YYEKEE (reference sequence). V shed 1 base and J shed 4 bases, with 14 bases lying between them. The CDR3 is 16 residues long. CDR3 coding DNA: TGTGCCAGCAGCTTGACCCATACGGGGATCACCGGGGAGCTGTTTTTT. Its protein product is CASSLTHTGITGELFF.

This CDR3 reads CASGGGLDQPQHF. The CDR3 coding sequence is TGTGCCAGCGGGGGAGGTTTGGATCAGCCCCAGCATTTT. The rearrangement joins TRBV2 to TRBJ1-5, with a tentative D call TRBD1 (5 bases). V was shortened by 8 bases and J by 5 bases, with 13 bases between the two germline ends. The CDR3 extends over 13 amino acids. Germline CDR1 is SNHLY and CDR2 is FYNNEI. Looking up the rest from reference TRBV2 and TRBJ1-5 gives the full variable domain: EPEVTQTPSHQVTQMGQEVILRCVPISNHLYFYWYRQILGQKVEFLVSFYNNEISEKSEIFDDQFSVERPDGSNFTLKIRSTKLEDSAMYFCASGGGLDQPQHFGDGTRLSIL.

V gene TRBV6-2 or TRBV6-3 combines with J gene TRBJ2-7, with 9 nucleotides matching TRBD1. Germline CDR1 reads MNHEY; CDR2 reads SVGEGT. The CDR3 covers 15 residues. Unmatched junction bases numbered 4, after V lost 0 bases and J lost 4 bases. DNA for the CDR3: TGTGCCAGCAGTTACTCGGGGACAGGGTTATACGAGCAGTACTTC. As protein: CASSYSGTGLYEQYF.

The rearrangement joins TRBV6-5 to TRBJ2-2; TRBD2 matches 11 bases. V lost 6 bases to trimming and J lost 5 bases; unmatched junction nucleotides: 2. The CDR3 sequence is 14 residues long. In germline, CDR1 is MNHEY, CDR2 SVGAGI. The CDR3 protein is CASRTSGVTGELFF. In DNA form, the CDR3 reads TGTGCCAGCAGGACTAGCGGGGTAACCGGGGAGCTGTTTTTT.

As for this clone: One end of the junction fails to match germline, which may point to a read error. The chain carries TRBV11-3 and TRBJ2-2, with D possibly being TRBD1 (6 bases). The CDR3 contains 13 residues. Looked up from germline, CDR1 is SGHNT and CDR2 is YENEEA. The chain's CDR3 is CASGLQGSGELFF. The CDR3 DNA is TGTGCCAGCGGCTTACAGGGTTCCGGGGAGCTGTTTTTT. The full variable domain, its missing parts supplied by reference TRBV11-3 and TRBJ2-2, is EAGVVQSPRYKIIEKKQPVAFWCNPISGHNTLYWYLQNLGQGPELLIRYENEEAVDDSQLPKDRFSAERLKGVDSTLKIQPAELGDSAVYLCASGLQGSGELFFGEGSRLTVL.

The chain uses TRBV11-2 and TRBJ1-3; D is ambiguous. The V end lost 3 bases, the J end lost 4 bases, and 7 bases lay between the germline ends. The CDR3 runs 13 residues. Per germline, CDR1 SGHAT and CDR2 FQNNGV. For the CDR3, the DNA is TGTGCCAGCAGCTTGTCCCAAGGAAACACCATATATTTT. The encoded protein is CASSLSQGNTIYF.

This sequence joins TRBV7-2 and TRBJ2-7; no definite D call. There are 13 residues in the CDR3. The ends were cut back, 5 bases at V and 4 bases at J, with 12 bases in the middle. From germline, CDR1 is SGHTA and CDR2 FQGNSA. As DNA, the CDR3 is TGTGCCAGCAGCCGTGAAACTATTTACGAGCAGTACTTC. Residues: CASSRETIYEQYF.

The CDR3 bases are TGTGCCAGCAGCTTTTGGAGGGAGATCACTGAAGCTTTCTTT. It is translated as CASSFWREITEAFF. V gene TRBV11-2 combines with J gene TRBJ1-1; D is unresolved. Trimming took off 3 bases at V and 4 bases at J, with 12 bases between the two ends. Germline CDR1 reads SGHAT; CDR2 reads FQNNGV. The CDR3 consists of 14 residues.

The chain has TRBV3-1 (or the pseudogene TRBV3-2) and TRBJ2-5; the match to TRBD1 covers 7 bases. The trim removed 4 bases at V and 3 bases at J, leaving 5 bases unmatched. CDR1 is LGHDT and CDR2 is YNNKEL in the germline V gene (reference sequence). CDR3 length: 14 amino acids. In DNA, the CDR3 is TGTGCCAGCAGCCGCCGACAGGGTAAAGAGACCCAGTACTTC. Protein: CASSRRQGKETQYF.

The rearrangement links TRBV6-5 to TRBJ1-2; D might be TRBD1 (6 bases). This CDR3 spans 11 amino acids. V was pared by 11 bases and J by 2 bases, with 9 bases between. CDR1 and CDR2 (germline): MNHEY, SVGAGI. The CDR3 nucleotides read TGTGCCGTTACAGGGAACTATGGCTACACCTTC. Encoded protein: CAVTGNYGYTF.

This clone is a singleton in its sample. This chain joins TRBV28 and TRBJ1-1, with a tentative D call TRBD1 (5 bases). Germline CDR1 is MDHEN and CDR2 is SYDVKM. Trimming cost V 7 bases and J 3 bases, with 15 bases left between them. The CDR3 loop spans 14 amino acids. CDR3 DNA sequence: TGTGCCAGCAATGTAATCAAGACAGACACTGAAGCTTTCTTT. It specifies CASNVIKTDTEAFF. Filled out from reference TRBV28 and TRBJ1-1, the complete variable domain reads DVKVTQSSRYLVKRTGEKVFLECVQDMDHENMFWYRQDPGLGLRLIYFSYDVKMKEKGDIPEGYSVSREKKERFSLILESASTNQTSMYLCASNVIKTDTEAFFGQGTRLTVV.